These T cell receptor beta chains were read from a single sample in a study of T cells after yellow fever vaccination. TCRdb reprocessed the 5' RACE reads with MiXCR, giving one entry per CDR3 protein. The repertoire holds a few hundred thousand distinct CDR3 sequences, with around 6.8% as singletons. The sequences come from PBMCs, collected more than 40 days after the first yellow fever vaccination. The receptors were gathered from a man between 18 and 35 years old who received the YFV17D yellow fever vaccine. The CDR3 runs from the conserved cysteine through the conserved F or W. A D gene is named only where the DNA matches it firmly. A clone size is listed for some rows: how often the clone was seen (once, few, many), or a class if it is expanded.

TRBJ1-4,few,NA,TRBV20-1,CSASRSGATNEKLFF,TGCAGTGCTAGTAGGTCAGGTGCAACTAATGAAAAACTGTTTTTT
TRBJ1-4,few,NA,TRBV11-2,CASSSPSRNEKLFF,TGTGCCAGCAGCTCCCCGTCTAGAAATGAAAAACTGTTTTTT
TRBJ1-5,NA,NA,TRBV7-2,CASSLAAEGQPQHF,TGTGCCAGCAGCTTAGCGGCGGAGGGGCAGCCCCAGCATTTT
TRBJ2-5,NA,TRBD2,TRBV6-5,CATGTSYETQYF,TGTGCCACCGGGACTAGCTATGAGACCCAGTACTTC
TRBJ1-2,few,NA,TRBV6-5,CASSYLTATYGYTF,TGTGCCAGCAGTTACTTGACAGCGACCTATGGCTACACCTTC
TRBJ1-1,NA,TRBD1,TRBV5-1,CASRASIGQGHFPAFF,TGCGCCAGCAGGGCTAGCATCGGACAGGGCCACTTTCCGGCTTTCTTT
TRBJ1-1,many,TRBD1,TRBV5-1,CASSAGQGPTEAFF,TGCGCCAGCAGCGCTGGACAGGGACCCACTGAAGCTTTCTTT
TRBJ2-3,NA,TRBD1,TRBV25-1,CASSEDRLADTQYF,TGTGCCAGCAGTGAGGACAGGTTGGCAGATACGCAGTATTTT
TRBJ1-2,NA,TRBD1,TRBV5-1,CASSLGDRGRVYGYTF,TGCGCCAGCAGCTTGGGGGACAGGGGGCGCGTCTATGGCTACACCTTC
TRBJ1-6,NA,TRBD1,TRBV12-3/TRBV12-4,CASRSGQGSSPLHF,TGTGCCAGCAGGTCGGGACAGGGATCTTCACCCCTCCACTTT
TRBJ2-2,NA,NA,TRBV5-1,CASRNRENTRELFF,TGCGCCAGCAGAAATAGGGAGAACACCCGGGAGCTGTTTTTT
TRBJ2-3,few,TRBD1,TRBV12-3/TRBV12-4,CASTPTGVLGDTQYF,TGTGCCAGCACCCCGACAGGGGTACTTGGGGATACGCAGTATTTT
TRBJ2-1,NA,TRBD2,TRBV6-1,CASSVIPGLAVNNEQFF,TGTGCCAGCAGTGTTATACCGGGACTAGCGGTCAACAATGAGCAGTTCTTC
TRBJ2-1,few,NA,TRBV9,CASSVGRGLDNEQFF,TGTGCCAGCAGCGTAGGTCGGGGGTTGGACAATGAGCAGTTCTTC
TRBJ1-5,few,NA,TRBV4-1,CASSQLGAGERPQHF,TGCGCCAGCAGCCAACTGGGGGCGGGGGAACGGCCCCAGCATTTT
TRBJ2-1,NA,TRBD1,TRBV20-1,CSALTGGDEQFF,TGCAGTGCTTTGACAGGGGGCGATGAGCAGTTCTTC
TRBJ2-3,many,NA,TRBV6-2/TRBV6-3,CASSYIQSSTDTQYF,TGTGCCAGCAGTTACATACAGTCCAGCACAGATACGCAGTATTTT
TRBJ2-1,NA,NA,TRBV4-3,CASSQVGLGVGQFF,TGCGCCAGCAGCCAAGTCGGACTGGGCGTAGGGCAGTTCTTC
TRBJ2-3,NA,NA,TRBV6-5,CASSLYISDTQYF,TGTGCCAGCAGTTTGTACATCTCAGATACGCAGTATTTT
TRBJ2-4,NA,NA,TRBV19,CASSPWGHELHIQYF,TGTGCCAGTAGTCCCTGGGGGCACGAGTTGCACATTCAGTACTTC
TRBJ1-5,NA,NA,TRBV12-3/TRBV12-4,CASSLNRVRGQPQHF,TGTGCCAGCAGTTTAAACAGGGTTCGGGGTCAGCCCCAGCATTTT
TRBJ2-7,NA,NA,TRBV7-6,CASSLAHRGLTYEQYF,TGTGCCAGCAGCTTAGCCCACAGGGGACTAACCTACGAGCAGTACTTC
TRBJ2-5,NA,NA,TRBV20-1,CSARAGWEETQYF,TGCAGTGCTAGGGCGGGGTGGGAAGAGACCCAGTACTTC
TRBJ2-1,NA,NA,TRBV10-3,CAISEFSSASDNEQFF,TGTGCCATCAGTGAGTTTAGCTCAGCCTCCGACAATGAGCAGTTCTTC
TRBJ2-3,many,NA,TRBV5-5,CASSLEWGSLHTQYF,TGTGCCAGCAGCTTGGAATGGGGGTCCCTTCATACGCAGTATTTT
TRBJ1-2,NA,NA,TRBV7-2,CASSVDWGHGNGYTF,TGTGCCAGCAGCGTTGACTGGGGTCACGGGAATGGCTACACCTTC
TRBJ2-1,few,TRBD2,TRBV5-1,CASSLTGTSEGGEQFF,TGCGCCAGCAGCCTGACCGGGACTAGTGAGGGCGGTGAGCAGTTCTTC
TRBJ2-3,NA,NA,TRBV6-2/TRBV6-3,CASSFLLGTDTQYF,TGTGCCAGCAGTTTCCTGCTGGGCACAGATACGCAGTATTTT
TRBJ2-6,NA,TRBD1,TRBV12-3/TRBV12-4,CASRQGTAGANVLTF,TGTGCCAGCAGGCAAGGGACAGCTGGGGCCAACGTCCTGACTTTC
TRBJ1-1,NA,NA,TRBV5-1,CASSLEVYTEAFF,TGCGCCAGCAGCTTGGAGGTCTACACTGAAGCTTTCTTT
TRBJ1-1,NA,TRBD1,TRBV19,CASSTGDRNTEAFF,TGTGCCAGTAGCACCGGGGACAGAAACACTGAAGCTTTCTTT
TRBJ1-1,NA,NA,TRBV6-1,CASRQGTVNTEAFF,TGTGCCAGCAGACAAGGCACCGTGAACACTGAAGCTTTCTTT
TRBJ1-3,few,TRBD1,TRBV7-9,CASSGTAKSGNTIYF,TGTGCCAGCAGCGGGACAGCAAAGAGCGGAAACACCATATATTTT
TRBJ2-1,many,NA,TRBV12-3/TRBV12-4,CASSFTEQFF,TGTGCCAGCAGTTTCACTGAGCAGTTCTTC
TRBJ2-7,NA,NA,TRBV12-3/TRBV12-4,CAIATVPSYEQYF,TGTGCCATTGCGACAGTTCCCTCCTACGAGCAGTACTTC
TRBJ1-1,NA,NA,TRBV12-3/TRBV12-4,CASIRQEKITEAFF,TGTGCCAGCATCAGACAGGAAAAGATCACTGAAGCTTTCTTT
TRBJ1-6,few,NA,TRBV6-5,CASSFQGRGSPLHF,TGTGCCAGCAGTTTTCAGGGCCGGGGTTCACCCCTCCACTTT
TRBJ2-3,NA,NA,TRBV5-4,CASSLGGSGSTDTQYF,TGTGCCAGCAGCTTGGGTGGTAGCGGCAGCACAGATACGCAGTATTTT
TRBJ2-1,few,TRBD2,TRBV20-1,CSAPGLADNEQFF,TGCAGTGCTCCGGGACTAGCCGACAATGAGCAGTTCTTC
TRBJ2-6,few,NA,TRBV7-6,CASSLSISGANVLTF,TGTGCCAGCAGCTTGAGTATCTCTGGGGCCAACGTCCTGACTTTC
TRBJ1-5,few,NA,TRBV5-5,CASSLGQGHQPQHF,TGTGCCAGCAGCTTGGGTCAGGGACATCAGCCCCAGCATTTT
TRBJ2-3,few,TRBD2,TRBV20-1,CSARRASGGATDTQYF,TGCAGTGCTAGACGAGCTAGCGGGGGGGCCACAGATACGCAGTATTTT
TRBJ2-1,few,TRBD1,TRBV5-1,CASSSDRDRGTYNEQFF,TGCGCCAGCAGCTCAGACCGGGACAGGGGCACCTACAATGAGCAGTTCTTC
TRBJ2-3,many,NA,TRBV20-1,CSAIGGTDTQYF,TGCAGTGCTATTGGTGGCACAGATACGCAGTATTTT
TRBJ1-3,NA,NA,TRBV15,CATGHQLGSGNTIYF,TGTGCCACAGGCCACCAACTCGGCTCTGGAAACACCATATATTTT
TRBJ1-5,few,TRBD1,TRBV18,CASSPPNRGGGNQPQHF,TGTGCCAGCTCACCACCGAACAGGGGTGGGGGCAATCAGCCCCAGCATTTT
TRBJ1-6,few,NA,TRBV7-2,CASSFLSGVHSPLHF,TGTGCCAGCAGCTTTCTCTCCGGGGTTCATTCACCCCTCCACTTT
TRBJ2-1,few,TRBD1,TRBV5-1,CASSLWDSNEQFF,TGCGCCAGCAGCTTATGGGACAGCAATGAGCAGTTCTTC
TRBJ2-1,NA,NA,TRBV20-1,CSASGGVIKTYNEQFF,TGCAGTGCTAGCGGGGGAGTTATAAAGACCTACAATGAGCAGTTCTTC
TRBJ2-6,NA,NA,TRBV5-1,CASSFSKFPSGANVLTF,TGCGCCAGCAGCTTCTCCAAATTCCCCTCGGGGGCCAACGTCCTGACTTTC
TRBJ1-4,NA,NA,TRBV25-1,CACSGAEGSEKLFF,TGTGCCTGCAGTGGGGCGGAGGGTAGTGAAAAACTGTTTTTT
TRBJ1-1,NA,TRBD1,TRBV18,CASSRISVGDRNTEAFF,TGTGCCAGCTCACGGATCTCGGTTGGGGACAGGAACACTGAAGCTTTCTTT
TRBJ1-6,NA,NA,TRBV20-1,CSARAHHQNTYNSPLHF,TGCAGTGCTAGAGCCCACCACCAGAACACCTATAATTCACCCCTCCACTTT
TRBJ1-6,NA,TRBD1,TRBV30,CAWSVGQGASPLHF,TGTGCCTGGAGTGTCGGACAGGGGGCTTCACCCCTCCACTTT